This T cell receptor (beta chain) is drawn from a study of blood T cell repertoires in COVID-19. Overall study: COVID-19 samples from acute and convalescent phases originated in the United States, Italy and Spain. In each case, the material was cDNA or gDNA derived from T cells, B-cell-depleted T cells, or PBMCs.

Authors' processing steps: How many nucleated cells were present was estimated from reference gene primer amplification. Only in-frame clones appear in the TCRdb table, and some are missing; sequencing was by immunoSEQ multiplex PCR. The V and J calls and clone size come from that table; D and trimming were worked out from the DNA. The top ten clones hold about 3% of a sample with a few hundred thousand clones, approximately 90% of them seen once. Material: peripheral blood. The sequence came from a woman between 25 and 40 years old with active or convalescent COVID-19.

The CDR3 sequence: CATSDHRQGARTDTQYF. CDR3 nucleotides: TGTGCCACCAGTGACCACAGACAGGGGGCCCGCACAGATACGCAGTATTTT. The rearrangement uses TRBV24-1 and TRBJ2-3, with 10 bases identical to TRBD1. The germline CDR1 and CDR2 sequences are KGHDR and SFDVKD. The CDR3 has 17 amino acids. V lost 4 bases, J lost 1 base, and 7 bases stayed unmatched.